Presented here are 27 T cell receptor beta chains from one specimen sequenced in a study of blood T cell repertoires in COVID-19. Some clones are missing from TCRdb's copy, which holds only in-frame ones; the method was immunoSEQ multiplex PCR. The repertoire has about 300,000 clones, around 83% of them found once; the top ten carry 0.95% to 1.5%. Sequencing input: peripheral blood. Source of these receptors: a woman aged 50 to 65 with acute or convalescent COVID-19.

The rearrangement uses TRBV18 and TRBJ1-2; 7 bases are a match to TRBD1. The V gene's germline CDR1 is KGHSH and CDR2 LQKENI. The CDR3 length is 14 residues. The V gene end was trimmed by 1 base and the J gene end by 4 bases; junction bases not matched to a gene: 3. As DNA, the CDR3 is TGTGCCAGCTCACCACGACAGGGTGGCTATGGCTACACCTTC. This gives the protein CASSPRQGGYGYTF.

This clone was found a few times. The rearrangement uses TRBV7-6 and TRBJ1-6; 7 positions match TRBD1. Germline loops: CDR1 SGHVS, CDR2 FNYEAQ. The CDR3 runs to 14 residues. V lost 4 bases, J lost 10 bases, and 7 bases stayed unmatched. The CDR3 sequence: CASSSDREGSPLHF. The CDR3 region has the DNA TGTGCCAGCAGCTCTGACAGGGAAGGATCACCCCTCCACTTT.

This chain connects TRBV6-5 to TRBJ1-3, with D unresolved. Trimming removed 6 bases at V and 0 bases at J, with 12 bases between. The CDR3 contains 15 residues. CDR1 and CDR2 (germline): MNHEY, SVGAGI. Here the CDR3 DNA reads TGTGCCAGCAGGCCGCTGGACTTCTCTGGAAACACCATATATTTT. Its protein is CASRPLDFSGNTIYF.

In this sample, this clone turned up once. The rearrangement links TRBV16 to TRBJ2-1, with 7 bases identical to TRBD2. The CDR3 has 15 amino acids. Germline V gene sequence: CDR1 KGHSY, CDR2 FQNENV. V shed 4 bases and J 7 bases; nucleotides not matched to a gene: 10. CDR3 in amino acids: CASSRAGGTRNEQFF. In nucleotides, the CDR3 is TGTGCCAGCAGCCGGGCCGGGGGGACCCGGAATGAGCAGTTCTTC.

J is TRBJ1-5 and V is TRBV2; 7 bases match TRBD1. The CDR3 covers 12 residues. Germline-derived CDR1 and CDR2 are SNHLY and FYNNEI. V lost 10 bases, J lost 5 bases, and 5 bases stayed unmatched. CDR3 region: CATGQADQPQHF. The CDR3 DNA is TGTGCCACTGGACAGGCGGATCAGCCCCAGCATTTT.

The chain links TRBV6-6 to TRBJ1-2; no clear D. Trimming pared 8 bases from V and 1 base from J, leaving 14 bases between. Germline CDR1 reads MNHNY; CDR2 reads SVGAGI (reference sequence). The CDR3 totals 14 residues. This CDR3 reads CASVPSRDNYGYTF. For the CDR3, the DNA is TGTGCCAGCGTCCCGTCGAGAGATAACTATGGCTACACCTTC.

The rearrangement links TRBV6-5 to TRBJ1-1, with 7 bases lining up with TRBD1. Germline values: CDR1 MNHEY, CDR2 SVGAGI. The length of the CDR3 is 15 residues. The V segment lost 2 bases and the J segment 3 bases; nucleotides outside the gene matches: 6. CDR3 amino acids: CASSYATGRDTEAFF. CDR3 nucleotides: TGTGCCAGCAGTTACGCGACAGGGCGGGACACTGAAGCTTTCTTT.

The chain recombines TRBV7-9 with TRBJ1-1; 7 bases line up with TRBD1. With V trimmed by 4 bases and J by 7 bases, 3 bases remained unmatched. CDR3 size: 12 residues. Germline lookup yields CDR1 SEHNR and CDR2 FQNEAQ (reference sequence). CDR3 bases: TGTGCCAGCAGCTCGGACAGGTTTGAAGCTTTCTTT. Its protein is CASSSDRFEAFF. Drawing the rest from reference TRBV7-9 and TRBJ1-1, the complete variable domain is DTGVSQNPRHKITKRGQNVTFRCDPISEHNRLYWYRQTLGQGPEFLTYFQNEAQLEKSRLLSDRFSAERPKGSFSTLEIQRTEQGDSAMYLCASSSDRFEAFFGQGTRLTVV.

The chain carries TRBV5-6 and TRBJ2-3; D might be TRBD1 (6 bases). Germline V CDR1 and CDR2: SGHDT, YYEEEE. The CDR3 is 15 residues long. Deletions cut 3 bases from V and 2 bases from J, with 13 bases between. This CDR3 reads CASSSLQGDTDTQYF. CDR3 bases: TGTGCCAGCAGCTCACTACAGGGAGACACAGATACGCAGTATTTT.

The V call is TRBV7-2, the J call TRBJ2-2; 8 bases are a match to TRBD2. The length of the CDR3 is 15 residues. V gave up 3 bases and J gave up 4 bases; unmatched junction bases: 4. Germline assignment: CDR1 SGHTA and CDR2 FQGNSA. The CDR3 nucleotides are TGTGCCAGCAGCTTGGGCGGGGGGCCCACCGGGGAGCTGTTTTTT. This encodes CASSLGGGPTGELFF.

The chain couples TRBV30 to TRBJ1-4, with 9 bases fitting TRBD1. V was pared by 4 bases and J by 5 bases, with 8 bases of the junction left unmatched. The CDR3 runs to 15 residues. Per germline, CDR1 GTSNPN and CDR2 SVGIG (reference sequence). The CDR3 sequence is CAWTDRTGENEKLFF. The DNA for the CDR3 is TGTGCCTGGACTGATAGGACAGGGGAAAATGAAAAACTGTTTTTT.

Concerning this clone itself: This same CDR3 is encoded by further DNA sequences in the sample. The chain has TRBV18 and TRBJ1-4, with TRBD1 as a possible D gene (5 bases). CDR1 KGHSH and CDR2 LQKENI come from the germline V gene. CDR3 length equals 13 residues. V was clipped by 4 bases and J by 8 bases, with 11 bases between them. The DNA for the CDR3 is TGTGCCAGCTCACGGGGCCGGGGGGAAAAACTGTTTTTT. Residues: CASSRGRGEKLFF. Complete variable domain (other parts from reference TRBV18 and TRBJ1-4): NAGVMQNPRHLVRRRGQEARLRCSPMKGHSHVYWYRQLPEEGLKFMVYLQKENIIDESGMPKERFSAEFPKEGPSILRIQQVVRGDSAAYFCASSRGRGEKLFFGSGTQLSVL.

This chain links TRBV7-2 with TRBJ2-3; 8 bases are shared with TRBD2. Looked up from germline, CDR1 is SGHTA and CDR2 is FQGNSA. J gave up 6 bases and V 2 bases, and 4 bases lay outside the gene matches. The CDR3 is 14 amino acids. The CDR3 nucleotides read TGTGCCAGCAGCTTACTCCGGACTAGCGATACGCAGTATTTT. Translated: CASSLLRTSDTQYF.

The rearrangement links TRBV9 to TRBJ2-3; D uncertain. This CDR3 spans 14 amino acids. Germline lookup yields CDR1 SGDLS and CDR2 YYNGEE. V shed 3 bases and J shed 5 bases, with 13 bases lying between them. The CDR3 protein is CASSASSTGDTQYF. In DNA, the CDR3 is TGTGCCAGCAGCGCCAGCTCGACGGGAGATACGCAGTATTTT.

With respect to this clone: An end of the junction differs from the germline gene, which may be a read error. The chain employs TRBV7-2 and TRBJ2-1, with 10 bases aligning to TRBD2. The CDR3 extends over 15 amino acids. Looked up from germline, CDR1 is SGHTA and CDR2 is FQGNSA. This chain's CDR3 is CASSLAGAGYNEQFF. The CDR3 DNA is TGTGCCAGCAGCCTAGCGGGAGCAGGCTACAATGAGCAGTTCTTC.

The CDR3 nucleotides read TGTGCCAGCAGCCCGGGACAGGACACCTACAATGAGCAGTTCTTC. Its protein product is CASSPGQDTYNEQFF. V usage is TRBV7-2 and J usage is TRBJ2-1, with 8 positions matching TRBD1. Trimming removed 5 bases from V and 2 bases from J; junction bases left unmatched: 5. The V gene's germline CDR1 is SGHTA and CDR2 FQGNSA. The CDR3 consists of 15 residues.

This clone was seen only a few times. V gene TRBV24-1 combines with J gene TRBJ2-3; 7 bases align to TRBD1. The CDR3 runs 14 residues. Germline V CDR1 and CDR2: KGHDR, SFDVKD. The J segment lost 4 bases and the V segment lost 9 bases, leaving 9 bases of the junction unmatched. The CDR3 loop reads CATGGVGGADTQYF. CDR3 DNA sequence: TGTGCCACCGGGGGAGTAGGGGGCGCAGATACGCAGTATTTT.

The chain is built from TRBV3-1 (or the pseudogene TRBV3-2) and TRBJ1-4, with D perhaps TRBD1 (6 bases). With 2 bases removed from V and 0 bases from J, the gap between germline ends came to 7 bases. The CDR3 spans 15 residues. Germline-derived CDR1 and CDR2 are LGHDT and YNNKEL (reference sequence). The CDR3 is CASSQRGTTNEKLFF. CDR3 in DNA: TGTGCCAGCAGCCAAAGGGGGACAACTAATGAAAAACTGTTTTTT.

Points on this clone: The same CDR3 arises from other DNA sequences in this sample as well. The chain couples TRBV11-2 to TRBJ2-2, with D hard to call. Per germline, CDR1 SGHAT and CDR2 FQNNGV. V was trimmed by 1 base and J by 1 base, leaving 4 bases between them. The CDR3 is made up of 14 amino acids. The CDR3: CASSLVRNTGELFF. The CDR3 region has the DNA TGTGCCAGCAGCTTAGTCAGGAACACCGGGGAGCTGTTTTTT.

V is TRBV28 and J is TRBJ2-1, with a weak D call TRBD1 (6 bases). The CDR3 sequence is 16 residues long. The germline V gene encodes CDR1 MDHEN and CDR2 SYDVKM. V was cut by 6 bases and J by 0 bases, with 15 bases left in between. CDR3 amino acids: CASRPPTGSSYNEQFF. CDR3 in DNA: TGTGCCAGCAGACCACCGACAGGCAGCTCCTACAATGAGCAGTTCTTC.

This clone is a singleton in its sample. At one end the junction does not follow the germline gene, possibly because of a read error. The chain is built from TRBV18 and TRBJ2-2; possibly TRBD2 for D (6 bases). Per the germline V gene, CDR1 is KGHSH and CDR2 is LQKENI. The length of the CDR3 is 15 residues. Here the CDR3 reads CASSPIGDSTRELFF. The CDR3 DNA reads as TGTGCCAGCTCACCAATAGGGGACTCCACCCGGGAGCTGTTTTTT.

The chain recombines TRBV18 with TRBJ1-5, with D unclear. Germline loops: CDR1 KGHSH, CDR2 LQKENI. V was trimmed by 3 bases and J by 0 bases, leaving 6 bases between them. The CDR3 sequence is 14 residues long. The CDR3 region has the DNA TGTGCCAGCTCACCGGGAGATAGCAATCAGCCCCAGCATTTT. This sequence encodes CASSPGDSNQPQHF. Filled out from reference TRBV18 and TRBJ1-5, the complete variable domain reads NAGVMQNPRHLVRRRGQEARLRCSPMKGHSHVYWYRQLPEEGLKFMVYLQKENIIDESGMPKERFSAEFPKEGPSILRIQQVVRGDSAAYFCASSPGDSNQPQHFGDGTRLSIL.

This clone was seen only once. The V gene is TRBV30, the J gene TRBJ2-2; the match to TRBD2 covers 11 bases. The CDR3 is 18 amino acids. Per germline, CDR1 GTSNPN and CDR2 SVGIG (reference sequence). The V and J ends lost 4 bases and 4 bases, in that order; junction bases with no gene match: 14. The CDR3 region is CAWIAELAGAGSTGELFF. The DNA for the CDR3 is TGTGCCTGGATAGCGGAACTAGCGGGAGCAGGAAGCACCGGGGAGCTGTTTTTT.

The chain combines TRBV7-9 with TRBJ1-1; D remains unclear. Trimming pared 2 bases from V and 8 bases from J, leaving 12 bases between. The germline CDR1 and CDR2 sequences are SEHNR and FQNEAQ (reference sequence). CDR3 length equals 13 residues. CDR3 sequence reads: CASSLSPVAEAFF. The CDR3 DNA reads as TGTGCCAGCAGCTTATCCCCAGTGGCCGAAGCTTTCTTT.

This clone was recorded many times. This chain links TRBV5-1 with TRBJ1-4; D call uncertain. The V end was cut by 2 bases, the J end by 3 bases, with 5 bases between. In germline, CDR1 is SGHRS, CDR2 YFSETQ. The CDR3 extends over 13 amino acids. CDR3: CASSFESNEKLFF. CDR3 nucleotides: TGCGCCAGCAGCTTCGAGTCTAATGAAAAACTGTTTTTT. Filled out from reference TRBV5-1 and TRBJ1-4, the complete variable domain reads KAGVTQTPRYLIKTRGQQVTLSCSPISGHRSVSWYQQTPGQGLQFLFEYFSETQRNKGNFPGRFSGRQFSNSRSEMNVSTLELGDSALYLCASSFESNEKLFFGSGTQLSVL.

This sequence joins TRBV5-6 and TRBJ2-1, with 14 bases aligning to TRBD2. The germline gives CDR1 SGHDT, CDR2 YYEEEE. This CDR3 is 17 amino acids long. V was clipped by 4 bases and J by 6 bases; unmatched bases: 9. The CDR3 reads CASSAGLAGGYFNEQFF. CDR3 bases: TGTGCCAGCAGCGCAGGACTAGCGGGAGGTTACTTCAATGAGCAGTTCTTC. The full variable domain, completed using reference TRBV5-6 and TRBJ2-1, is DAGVTQSPTHLIKTRGQQVTLRCSPKSGHDTVSWYQQALGQGPQFIFQYYEEEERQRGNFPDRFSGHQFPNYSSELNVNALLLGDSALYLCASSAGLAGGYFNEQFFGPGTRLTVL.

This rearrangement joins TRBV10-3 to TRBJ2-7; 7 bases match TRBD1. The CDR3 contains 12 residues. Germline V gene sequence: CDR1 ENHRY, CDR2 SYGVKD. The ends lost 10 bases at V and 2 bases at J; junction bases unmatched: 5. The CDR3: CATRQGPYEQYV. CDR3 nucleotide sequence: TGTGCCACTAGACAGGGCCCCTACGAGCAGTACGTC.